What follows describes a single T cell receptor beta chain. Its antigen is currently unknown. TCRdb reprocessed the 5' RACE reads via MiXCR and lists one record per CDR3 protein. The table records around 340,000 distinct CDR3 sequences, about 12% of them present only once. The V end was cut by 0 bases, the J end by 2 bases, with 8 bases between. The CDR3 consists of 15 residues. CDR1 and CDR2 from the germline V gene are MNHEY and SVGAGI. These data originate in a study of identical twins. Findings and limits, study-wide: Conclusions leaned on cross-sectional statistical analysis and did not track the same donors over time.

This same sample was also part of a study on yellow fever vaccine responses in identical twins.

The clonotype comes from a woman under 30 in good health. The J gene is TRBJ2-1, the V gene TRBV6-5, with D possibly TRBD2 on 6 matching bases. The sequenced sample was CD8+ T cells sorted from blood. The CDR3 is CASSYSGTPYNEQFF. The CDR3 nucleotides are TGTGCCAGCAGTTACTCGGGGACTCCCTACAATGAGCAGTTCTTC.